This record looks at one T cell receptor (beta chain) sequence and its context. A read error is likely here: a far larger clone is one base away. Gene labels here are mouse ones. The CDR3 extends 4 residues past the end of the read, so its final part is completed from the germline J gene. The sample contains more than one DNA sequence encoding this CDR3. Extracted RNA was reverse transcribed into cDNA, the sequencing template. Clones were read by immunoSEQ multiplex PCR, and TCRdb kept only the in-frame ones, dropping some. This sample carries 250,000 or so clones, none of them present only once. These data are taken from a study of CD8+ T cells in alopecia areata. Markers including CD4, CD8alpha, NKG2D and NKG2ACE guided sorting of pooled cutaneous lymph node cells. The CDR3 totals 12 residues. Germline V lookup: CDR1 FNHDT, CDR2 SITEND (reference sequence). The ends were cut back, 5 bases at V and 0 bases at J, with 5 bases in the middle.

The receptor was derived from a C3H/HeJ mouse with alopecia areata. The strain is characterized by the MHC haplotype H2-k. The sample consisted of CD4+ T cells sorted from a lymph node. The chain combines TRBV19 with TRBJ1-2; no definite D call. Incomplete CDR3 DNA: TGTGCCAGCAGACAAGCAAACTCC. It encodes CASRQANS. The entire CDR3 protein is CASRQANSDYTF.